The present entry profiles one TCR beta chain with its context. Antigen unknown. The sample originates from a study of post-analysis software for immune sequencing data. Study-level information: Clinical courses comprised relapsing-remitting, secondary progressive and progressive-relapsing multiple sclerosis. Overall study findings and caveats: Multiple sclerosis patients had significantly lower normalized Chao1 diversity than controls. By F measure, samples from a shared preparation batch strongly co-clustered.

TCR beta cDNA libraries had unique molecular identifiers. Input populations of roughly 0.95 to 10 million T cells gave rise to around 480,000 cDNA molecules. TCRdb recomputed calls from the PCR reads with MiXCR, one row per CDR3 protein. Of about 460,000 distinct CDR3 sequences listed, approximately 46% were seen once; the top ten hold 12%. The clonotype originates from a girl aged 10 to 17 with multiple sclerosis. The source material was blood.

CDR3 in amino acids: CASSEYSGACTDTQYF. CDR3 nucleotide sequence: TGTGCCAGCAGTGAATATAGCGGGGCGTGCACAGATACGCAGTATTTT. The V call is TRBV25-1, the J call TRBJ2-3, with 8 bases matching TRBD2. Germline trimming cut 0 bases from V and 1 base from J; bases unmatched to any gene: 3. The CDR3 loop spans 16 amino acids. Germline-derived CDR1 and CDR2 are MGHDK and SYGVNS.